The clone carrying this TCR beta chain was picked up a small number of times. Its target is unknown. The data derive from a study of cytomegalovirus exposure and HLA in healthy donors. Study in general: Under 85% of 300 to 450 genotyped donors fell in the Caucasian-associated ancestry cluster.

PCR employed 60 Vbeta and 13 Jbeta primers. In the source study's methods: Unique TCR beta chains totaled 65 million to 95 million in a later count, with around 12 million of them shared. Method: immunoSEQ multiplex PCR; TCRdb's copy keeps in-frame clones and lacks some. V, J and clone size are those of that table, while D and trimming were read from the DNA. This sample has 170,000 or so clones, with 78% found just once. Study results and limitations: An analysis that was carried out later associated about 17,000 TCR beta sequences with HLA alleles at 0.05 false discovery rate. Presence/absence analysis assumed near-uniform sequencing depth across donors.

Germline assignment: CDR1 SGHRS and CDR2 YFSETQ. The CDR3 contains 16 residues. V lost 4 bases, J lost 4 bases, and 8 bases stayed unmatched. What was sequenced was PBMCs. This chain connects TRBV5-1 to TRBJ2-3; 11 positions agree with TRBD2. This receptor was obtained from a woman in her thirties or forties in good health and CMV-seronegative. The CDR3 sequence: CASSPQGSGGADTQYF. The CDR3, as DNA: TGCGCCAGCAGCCCCCAGGGTAGCGGGGGGGCAGATACGCAGTATTTT.